The present entry profiles one T cell receptor beta chain with its context. Residents of over 20 US areas, aged about 18 to 89 years, made up the participants. The study assigned cohorts using participant-reported clinical history. Here immunoSEQ multiplex PCR was the method, and the copy in TCRdb shows in-frame clones only, minus some. The sample lists over 150,000 clones, roughly 87% occurring once. The CDR3 runs to 15 residues. Germline V CDR1 and CDR2: SGHRS, YFSETQ. V was clipped by 0 bases and J by 6 bases, with 13 bases between them. The data originate from a study of blood T cell repertoires in COVID-19. In the study overall: The origin of the acute and convalescent COVID-19 samples was the United States, Italy and Spain. The cDNA or gDNA used as material had been derived from T cells, B-cell-depleted T cells, or PBMCs.

The TCR originated in a woman younger than 45 who had recovered from COVID-19. The specimen was PBMCs or T cells enriched from blood (not recorded which). The V call is TRBV5-1, the J call TRBJ1-5, with unresolved D. CDR3 in amino acids: CASSLDGVSSQPQHF. Here the CDR3 DNA reads TGCGCCAGCAGCTTGGACGGGGTTTCAAGTCAGCCCCAGCATTTT.